What follows are 24 T cell receptor beta chains derived from one specimen sequenced in a study of CD8+CD57+ T cells in acquired aplastic anemia. Template material for TCR beta VDJ and CDR3 profiling consisted of genomic DNA. In TCRdb, the reads were re-called with MiXCR into one record per CDR3 protein. The sample lists around 230,000 distinct CDR3 sequences, 61% occurring once. The material sequenced was sorted CD4+, CD8+, or CD8+CD57+ T cells (not recorded which) from PBMCs. The receptors shown here come from a human donor in good health.

The sample holds many counts of this clonotype. CDR3 protein: CASSLWAGYEANVLTF. In DNA form, the CDR3 reads TGTGCCAGCAGCTTATGGGCTGGGTACGAGGCCAACGTCCTGACTTTC. The chain is built from TRBV7-9 and TRBJ2-6; D remains ambiguous. Germline-derived CDR1 and CDR2 are SEHNR and FQNEAQ (reference sequence). CDR3 size: 16 residues. V was pared by 2 bases and J by 6 bases, with 14 bases between.

There are many counts of this clonotype. The CDR3 protein is CAIWNRDYGYTF. CDR3 in DNA: TGTGCCATCTGGAACAGGGACTATGGCTACACCTTC. The V call is TRBV10-3, the J call TRBJ1-2; maybe TRBD1 (6 bases). The CDR3 is made up of 12 amino acids. Trimming left V 8 bases short and J 3 bases short, with 10 bases between. Germline V gene sequence: CDR1 ENHRY, CDR2 SYGVKD.

The chain combines TRBV11-3 with TRBJ1-2, with TRBD1 identical over 10 bases. V was clipped by 5 bases and J by 8 bases; unmatched bases: 14. CDR3 size: 16 residues. Germline CDR1 SGHNT, CDR2 YENEEA. The CDR3 protein is CASSQDRTGGFLGYTF. CDR3 sequence (DNA): TGTGCCAGCAGCCAAGATCGGACAGGGGGTTTCCTCGGCTACACCTTC.

The rearrangement links TRBV18 to TRBJ2-1, with D hard to call. The CDR3 consists of 10 residues. Germline V gene data show CDR1 as KGHSH and CDR2 as LQKENI. Trimming took off 8 bases at V and 7 bases at J, with 6 bases between the two ends. CDR3 protein: CASLGNEQFF. CDR3 in DNA: TGTGCCAGCCTAGGTAATGAGCAGTTCTTC. The complete variable domain, with remaining parts taken from reference TRBV18 and TRBJ2-1, reads NAGVMQNPRHLVRRRGQEARLRCSPMKGHSHVYWYRQLPEEGLKFMVYLQKENIIDESGMPKERFSAEFPKEGPSILRIQQVVRGDSAAYFCASLGNEQFFGPGTRLTVL.

The rearrangement links TRBV5-1 to TRBJ2-3; weak D call: TRBD1 (6 bases). Germline V gives CDR1 SGHRS, CDR2 YFSETQ. With 0 bases removed from V and 2 bases from J, the gap between germline ends came to 13 bases. This CDR3 comprises 16 residues. The CDR3 is CASSLGTEPITDTQYF. CDR3 DNA: TGCGCCAGCAGCTTGGGGACAGAACCGATCACAGATACGCAGTATTTT. Full variable domain (missing parts from reference TRBV5-1 and TRBJ2-3): KAGVTQTPRYLIKTRGQQVTLSCSPISGHRSVSWYQQTPGQGLQFLFEYFSETQRNKGNFPGRFSGRQFSNSRSEMNVSTLELGDSALYLCASSLGTEPITDTQYFGPGTRLTVL.

For the CDR3, the DNA is TGTGCCAGCAGTGAATTCGAGTACGAGCAGTACTTC. This codes for CASSEFEYEQYF. The J gene is TRBJ2-7, the V gene TRBV2; D is ambiguous. V dropped 2 bases and J dropped 4 bases, with 6 bases sitting between them. Per the germline V gene, CDR1 is SNHLY and CDR2 is FYNNEI. This CDR3 comprises 12 residues.

The rearrangement uses TRBV7-2 and TRBJ1-1; no clear D. The CDR3 runs to 13 residues. Germline-derived CDR1 and CDR2 are SGHTA and FQGNSA. V lost 2 bases, J lost 5 bases, and 9 bases lay in between. The CDR3 is CASSLSGATEAFF. As DNA, the CDR3 is TGTGCCAGCAGCTTAAGTGGTGCAACTGAAGCTTTCTTT.

The chain is built from TRBV19 and TRBJ2-7, with TRBD1 identical over 12 bases. Trimming cost V 3 bases and J 9 bases; bases outside gene matches: 9. CDR1 and CDR2 (germline): LNHDA, SQIVND (reference sequence). The CDR3 runs 15 residues. DNA for the CDR3: TGTGCCAGTAGTATTTCCGGGACAGGGGGCTCGGTGCAGTACTTC. It translates to CASSISGTGGSVQYF.

In its sample, this clonotype was seen many times. The rearrangement uses TRBV20-1 and TRBJ2-1; 10 bases map to TRBD2. Germline V lookup: CDR1 DFQATT, CDR2 SNEGSKA (reference sequence). The CDR3 totals 14 residues. V shed 3 bases, J shed 4 bases, and the junction held 3 bases outside the gene matches. The CDR3 coding sequence is TGCAGTGCTAGGACTAGCGGGTTTTACAATGAGCAGTTCTTC. It codes for CSARTSGFYNEQFF.

At least ten counts were recorded for this clonotype. The CDR3 bases are TGTGCCACCAGTGCCCTAAGGGACAACTACAATGAGCAGTTCTTC. Its protein product is CATSALRDNYNEQFF. The chain couples TRBV24-1 to TRBJ2-1; a possible D gene is TRBD1 (6 bases). This CDR3 contains 15 residues. The V gene lost 5 bases and the J gene lost 3 bases, with 13 bases spanning the gap. Germline CDR1 and CDR2: KGHDR and SFDVKD.

The genes are TRBV19 and TRBJ2-5, with D perhaps TRBD2 (6 bases). V lost 5 bases, J lost 5 bases, and 15 bases lay in between. Per the germline V gene, CDR1 is LNHDA and CDR2 is SQIVND (reference sequence). The CDR3 consists of 14 residues. DNA of the CDR3: TGTGCCAGTAGTCCTCGAGGAGGGGTTGAGACCCAGTACTTC. Translating gives CASSPRGGVETQYF.

The V call is TRBV5-8, the J call TRBJ2-7; D is perhaps TRBD1 (5 bases). Germline CDR1 SGHTS, CDR2 YDEGEE. V gave up 1 base and J gave up 4 bases, with 12 bases separating them. This CDR3 contains 14 residues. CDR3 sequence (DNA): TGTGCCAGCAGCTTGAGTCCAGGGTCGTACGAGCAGTACTTC. Encoded protein: CASSLSPGSYEQYF. Full variable domain (outside the CDR3, taken from reference TRBV5-8 and TRBJ2-7): EAGVTQSPTHLIKTRGQQATLRCSPISGHTSVYWYQQALGLGLQFLLWYDEGEERNRGNFPPRFSGRQFPNYSSELNVNALELEDSALYLCASSLSPGSYEQYFGPGTRLTVT.

The rearrangement joins TRBV2 to TRBJ2-1; no firm D call. CDR3 length: 15 amino acids. In germline, CDR1 is SNHLY, CDR2 FYNNEI. V lost 6 bases to trimming and J lost 7 bases, with 19 bases between them. The CDR3 DNA reads TGTGCCAGCAGCCGATCCCTCGGGCAGGCAAATGAGCAGTTCTTC. Amino acids: CASSRSLGQANEQFF.

The chain carries TRBV15 and TRBJ2-2; D is tentatively TRBD1 or TRBD2 (6 bases each). CDR3 length equals 14 residues. Germline V CDR1 and CDR2: LNHNV, YYDKDF (reference sequence). Between the trimmed V and J ends, which lost 6 bases and 6 bases, there was a span of 14 bases. CDR3 sequence reads: CATSRRGGSGELFF. CDR3 bases: TGTGCCACCAGTCGACGAGGGGGGTCCGGGGAGCTGTTTTTT.

This clonotype came up many times. This chain links TRBV12-3 or TRBV12-4 with TRBJ1-4; D gene unclear. This CDR3 has 11 amino acids. V was clipped by 5 bases and J by 5 bases, with 3 bases between them. The CDR3 DNA is TGTGCCAGCAGTCCCAATGAAAAACTGTTTTTT. This encodes CASSPNEKLFF.

Ten or more counts support this clonotype. The chain joins TRBV7-8 to TRBJ2-1, with TRBD2 matching over 7 bases. Germline CDR1 SGHVS, CDR2 FQNEAQ. The CDR3 spans 15 residues. V was pared by 5 bases and J by 4 bases, with 8 bases of the junction left unmatched. The CDR3 sequence: CASSPTREDYNEQFF. CDR3 nucleotides: TGTGCCAGCAGCCCGACCCGGGAGGATTACAATGAGCAGTTCTTC.

The rearrangement uses TRBV7-6 and TRBJ2-5, with a weak D call TRBD1 (5 bases). This CDR3 region has 16 residues. Per germline, CDR1 SGHVS and CDR2 FNYEAQ. Trimming left V 2 bases short and J 2 bases short, with 15 bases between. CDR3 sequence reads: CASSLRGWGLQETQYF. The CDR3 bases are TGTGCCAGCAGCTTAAGGGGTTGGGGTTTACAAGAGACCCAGTACTTC.

This chain connects TRBV19 to TRBJ2-7; 8 bases are shared with TRBD2. Germline loops: CDR1 LNHDA, CDR2 SQIVND (reference sequence). The CDR3 covers 15 residues. V lost 6 bases, J lost 4 bases, and 11 bases stayed unmatched. CDR3 bases: TGTGCCAGTAGACGAGGACTAGCCTCGGCGTACGAGCAGTACTTC. This translates into CASRRGLASAYEQYF. Variable domain in full (rest from reference TRBV19 and TRBJ2-7): DGGITQSPKYLFRKEGQNVTLSCEQNLNHDAMYWYRQDPGQGLRLIYYSQIVNDFQKGDIAEGYSVSREKKESFPLTVTSAQKNPTAFYLCASRRGLASAYEQYFGPGTRLTVT.

This rearrangement joins TRBV20-1 to TRBJ1-5; D possibly corresponds to TRBD1 (6 bases). Germline V CDR1 and CDR2: DFQATT, SNEGSKA (reference sequence). The V and J ends lost 0 bases and 0 bases respectively, with 9 bases between them. CDR3 length: 15 amino acids. The CDR3 spells CSAREGGGSNQPQHF. In DNA form, the CDR3 reads TGCAGTGCTAGAGAGGGAGGGGGTAGCAATCAGCCCCAGCATTTT.

This clonotype was seen more than once but under ten times. The rearrangement uses TRBV7-6 and TRBJ1-1; D remains unclear. Looked up from germline, CDR1 is SGHVS and CDR2 is FNYEAQ. CDR3 size: 16 residues. V shed 3 bases and J shed 0 bases, with 14 bases lying between them. CDR3 region: CASSLMSDRMNTEAFF. DNA for the CDR3: TGTGCCAGCAGCTTGATGAGTGACCGGATGAACACTGAAGCTTTCTTT. Variable domain in full (rest from reference TRBV7-6 and TRBJ1-1): GAGVSQSPRYKVTKRGQDVALRCDPISGHVSLYWYRQALGQGPEFLTYFNYEAQQDKSGLPNDRFSAERPEGSISTLTIQRTEQRDSAMYRCASSLMSDRMNTEAFFGQGTRLTVV.

The chain employs TRBV28 and TRBJ2-7; D tentatively reads TRBD1 or TRBD2 (5 bases each). The CDR3 is 13 residues long. Trimming pared 2 bases from V and 9 bases from J, leaving 14 bases between. CDR1 is MDHEN, CDR2 SYDVKM, per germline. The CDR3 loop reads CASSLGWTGRQYF. CDR3 coding DNA: TGTGCCAGCAGTTTAGGGTGGACGGGACGGCAGTACTTC.

The chain is built from TRBV7-6 and TRBJ1-1; no definite D call. This CDR3 is 15 amino acids long. The germline CDR1 and CDR2 sequences are SGHVS and FNYEAQ. This CDR3 is CASGLVDPSNTEAFF. CDR3 bases: TGTGCTAGCGGCTTAGTCGACCCGTCGAACACTGAAGCTTTCTTT.

This clonotype was detected only once. This chain uses TRBV7-9 with TRBJ2-2; tentatively, D is TRBD1 or TRBD2 (5 bases each). From germline, CDR1 is SEHNR and CDR2 FQNEAQ (reference sequence). V gave up 2 bases and J gave up 4 bases, with 11 bases separating them. This CDR3 has 15 residues. The CDR3 DNA reads as TGTGCCAGCAGCTTAAGAGGGGAGCTCACCGGGGAGCTGTTTTTT. Its translation is CASSLRGELTGELFF.

The rearrangement joins TRBV5-1 to TRBJ1-6, with TRBD1 matching over 8 bases. Trimming removed 4 bases from V and 8 bases from J; junction bases left unmatched: 2. Germline V gene lookup returns CDR1 SGHRS and CDR2 YFSETQ. The CDR3 has 13 residues. The CDR3 DNA reads as TGCGCCAGCAGCCCGGACAGGGATTCACCCCTCCACTTT. It yields the protein CASSPDRDSPLHF.